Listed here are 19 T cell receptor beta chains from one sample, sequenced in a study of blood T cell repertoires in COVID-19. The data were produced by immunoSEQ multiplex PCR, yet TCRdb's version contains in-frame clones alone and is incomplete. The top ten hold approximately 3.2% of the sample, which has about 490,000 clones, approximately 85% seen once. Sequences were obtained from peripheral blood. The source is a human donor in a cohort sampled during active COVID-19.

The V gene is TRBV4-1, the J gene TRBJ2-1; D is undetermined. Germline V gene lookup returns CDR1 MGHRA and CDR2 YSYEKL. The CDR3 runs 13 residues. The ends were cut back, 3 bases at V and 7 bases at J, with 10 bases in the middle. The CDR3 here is CASSHSLLNEQFF. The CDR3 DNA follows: TGCGCCAGCAGCCATAGCCTCCTTAATGAGCAGTTCTTC.

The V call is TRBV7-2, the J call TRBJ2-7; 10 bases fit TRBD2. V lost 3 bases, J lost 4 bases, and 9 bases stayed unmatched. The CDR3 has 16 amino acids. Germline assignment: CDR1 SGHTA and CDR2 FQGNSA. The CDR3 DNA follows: TGTGCCAGCAGCTTGGAACTAGCGGGATTCCATTACGAGCAGTACTTC. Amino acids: CASSLELAGFHYEQYF.

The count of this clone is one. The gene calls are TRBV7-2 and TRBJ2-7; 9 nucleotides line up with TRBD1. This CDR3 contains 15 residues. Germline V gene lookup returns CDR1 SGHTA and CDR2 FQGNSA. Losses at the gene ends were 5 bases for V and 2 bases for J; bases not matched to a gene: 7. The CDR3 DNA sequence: TGTGCCAGCAGCCAGGGGGACAGGGTCACCTACGAGCAGTACTTC. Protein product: CASSQGDRVTYEQYF. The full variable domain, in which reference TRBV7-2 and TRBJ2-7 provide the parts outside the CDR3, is GAGVSQSPSNKVTEKGKDVELRCDPISGHTALYWYRQSLGQGLEFLIYFQGNSAPDKSGLPSDRFSAERTGGSVSTLTIQRTQQEDSAVYLCASSQGDRVTYEQYFGPGTRLTVT.

DNA for the CDR3: TGTGCCTGGGCTTTCTCTGCCACAGGGGGTATATACGAGCAGTACTTC. It is translated as CAWAFSATGGIYEQYF. V usage is TRBV30 and J usage is TRBJ2-7, with 8 bases aligning to TRBD1. The trim removed 5 bases at V and 4 bases at J, leaving 16 bases unmatched. Per the germline V gene, CDR1 is GTSNPN and CDR2 is SVGIG (reference sequence). The CDR3 extends over 16 amino acids. Full variable domain (missing parts from reference TRBV30 and TRBJ2-7): SQTIHQWPATLVQPVGSPLSLECTVEGTSNPNLYWYRQAAGRGLQLLFYSVGIGQISSEVPQNLSASRPQDRQFILSSKKLLLSDSGFYLCAWAFSATGGIYEQYFGPGTRLTVT.

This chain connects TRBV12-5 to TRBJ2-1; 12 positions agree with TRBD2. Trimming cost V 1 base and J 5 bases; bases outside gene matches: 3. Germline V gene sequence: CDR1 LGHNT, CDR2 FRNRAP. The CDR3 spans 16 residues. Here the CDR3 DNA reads TGTGCTAGTGGTTTGGCTACTAGCGGGGGGAACAATGAGCAGTTCTTC. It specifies CASGLATSGGNNEQFF.

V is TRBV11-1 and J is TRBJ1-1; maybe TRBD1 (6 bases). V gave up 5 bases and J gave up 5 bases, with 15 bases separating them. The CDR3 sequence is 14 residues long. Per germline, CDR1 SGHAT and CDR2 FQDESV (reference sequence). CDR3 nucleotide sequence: TGTGCCAGCAGCCCAGGGGTGATGAGTACTGAAGCTTTCTTT. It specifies CASSPGVMSTEAFF.

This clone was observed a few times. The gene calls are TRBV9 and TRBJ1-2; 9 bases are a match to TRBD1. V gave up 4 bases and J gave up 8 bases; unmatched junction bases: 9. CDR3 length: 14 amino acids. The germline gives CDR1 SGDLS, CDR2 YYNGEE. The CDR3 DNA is TGTGCCAGCAGCATCGATGACAGGGGGGGAGGCTACACCTTC. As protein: CASSIDDRGGGYTF.

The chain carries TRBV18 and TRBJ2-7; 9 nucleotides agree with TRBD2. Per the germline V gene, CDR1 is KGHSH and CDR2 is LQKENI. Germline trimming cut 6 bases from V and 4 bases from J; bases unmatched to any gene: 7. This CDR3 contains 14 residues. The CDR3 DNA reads TGTGCCAGCTCCCCGGCGGGGGGGGGTTACGAGCAGTACTTC. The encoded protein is CASSPAGGGYEQYF.

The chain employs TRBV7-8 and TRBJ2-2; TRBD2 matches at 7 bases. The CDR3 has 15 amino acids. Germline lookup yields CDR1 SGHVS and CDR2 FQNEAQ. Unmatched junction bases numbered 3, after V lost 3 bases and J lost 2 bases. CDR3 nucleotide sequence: TGTGCCAGCAGCTTCGCGGGAGTTAACACCGGGGAGCTGTTTTTT. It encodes CASSFAGVNTGELFF.

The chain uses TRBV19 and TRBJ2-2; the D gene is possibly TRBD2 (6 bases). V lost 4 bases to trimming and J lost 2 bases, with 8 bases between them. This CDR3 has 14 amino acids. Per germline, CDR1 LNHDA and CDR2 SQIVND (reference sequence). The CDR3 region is CASSRRENTGELFF. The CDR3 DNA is TGTGCCAGTAGTAGGCGGGAAAACACCGGGGAGCTGTTTTTT.

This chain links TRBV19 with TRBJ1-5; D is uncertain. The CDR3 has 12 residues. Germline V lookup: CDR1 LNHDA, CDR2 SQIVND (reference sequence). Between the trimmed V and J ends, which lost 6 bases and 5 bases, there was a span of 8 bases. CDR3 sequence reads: CASRRTDQPQHF. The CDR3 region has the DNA TGTGCCAGTAGGCGGACTGATCAGCCCCAGCATTTT.

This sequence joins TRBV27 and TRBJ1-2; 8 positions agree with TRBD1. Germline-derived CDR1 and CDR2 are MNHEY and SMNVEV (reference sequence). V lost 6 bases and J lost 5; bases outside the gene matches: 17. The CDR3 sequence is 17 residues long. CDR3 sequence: CASRYAGQQGEKYGYTF. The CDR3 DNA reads TGTGCCAGCAGGTACGCCGGACAACAGGGGGAGAAGTATGGCTACACCTTC.

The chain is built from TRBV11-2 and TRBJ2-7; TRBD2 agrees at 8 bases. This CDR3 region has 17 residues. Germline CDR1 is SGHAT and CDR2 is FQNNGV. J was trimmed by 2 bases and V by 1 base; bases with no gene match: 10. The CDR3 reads CASSLVITSGHPYEQYF. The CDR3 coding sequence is TGTGCCAGCAGCTTAGTTATAACTAGCGGCCATCCCTACGAGCAGTACTTC.

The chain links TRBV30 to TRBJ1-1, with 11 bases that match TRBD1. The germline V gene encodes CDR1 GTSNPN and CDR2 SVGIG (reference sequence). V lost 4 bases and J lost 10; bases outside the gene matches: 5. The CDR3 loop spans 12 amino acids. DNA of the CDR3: TGTGCCTGGAACCGGGACAGGGGGATAGCTTTCTTT. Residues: CAWNRDRGIAFF.

CDR3 protein: CASRGGMVKNIQYF. Written as DNA, the CDR3 is TGTGCCAGCAGGGGGGGAATGGTCAAAAACATTCAGTACTTC. This sequence joins TRBV28 and TRBJ2-4; a possible D gene is TRBD2 (6 bases). Germline CDR1 MDHEN, CDR2 SYDVKM. The CDR3 covers 14 residues. V lost 6 bases and J 3 bases, leaving 12 bases between the germline ends.

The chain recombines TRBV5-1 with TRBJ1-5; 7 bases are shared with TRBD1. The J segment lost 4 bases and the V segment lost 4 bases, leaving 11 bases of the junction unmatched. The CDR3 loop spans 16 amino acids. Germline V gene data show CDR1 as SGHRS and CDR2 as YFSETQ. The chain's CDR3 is CASSPGAGGSNQPQHF. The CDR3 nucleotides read TGCGCCAGCAGCCCCGGGGCAGGGGGATCAAATCAGCCCCAGCATTTT. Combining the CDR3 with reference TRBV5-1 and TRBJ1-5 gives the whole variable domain KAGVTQTPRYLIKTRGQQVTLSCSPISGHRSVSWYQQTPGQGLQFLFEYFSETQRNKGNFPGRFSGRQFSNSRSEMNVSTLELGDSALYLCASSPGAGGSNQPQHFGDGTRLSIL.

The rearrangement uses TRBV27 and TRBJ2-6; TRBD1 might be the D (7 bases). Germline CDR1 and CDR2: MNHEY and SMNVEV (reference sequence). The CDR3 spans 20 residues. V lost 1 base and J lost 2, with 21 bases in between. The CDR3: CASSLFVYGGGAAGANVLTF. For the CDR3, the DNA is TGTGCCAGCAGTTTATTCGTTTATGGAGGGGGCGCGGCTGGGGCCAACGTCCTGACTTTC.

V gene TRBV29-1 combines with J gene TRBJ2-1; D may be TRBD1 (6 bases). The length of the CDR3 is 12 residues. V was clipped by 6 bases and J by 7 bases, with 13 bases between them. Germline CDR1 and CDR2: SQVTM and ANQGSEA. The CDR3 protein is CSVGDRRNEQFF. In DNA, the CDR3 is TGCAGCGTCGGCGACAGGCGGAATGAGCAGTTCTTC.

Here the CDR3 DNA reads TGTGCCAGCAGCGTAGCCCAGCGGGGAAGGGTAGGCGGCTACACCTTC. Translating gives CASSVAQRGRVGGYTF. The V call is TRBV9, the J call TRBJ1-2; no reliable D call. CDR1 is SGDLS and CDR2 is YYNGEE in the germline V gene. The germline V and J ends were trimmed by 0 bases and 8 bases, with 20 bases remaining between them. The CDR3 is 16 residues long.